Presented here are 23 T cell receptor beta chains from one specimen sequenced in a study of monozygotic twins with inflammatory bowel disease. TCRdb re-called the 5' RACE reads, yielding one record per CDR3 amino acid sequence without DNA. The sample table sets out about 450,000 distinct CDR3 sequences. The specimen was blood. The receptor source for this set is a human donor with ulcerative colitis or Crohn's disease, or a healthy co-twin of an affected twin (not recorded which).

The CDR3 spells CASERGLNTGELFF. The chain is built from TRBV11-3 and TRBJ2-2; TCRdb calls TRBD1, which cannot be checked without DNA. This CDR3 has 14 residues. Germline CDR1 is SGHNT and CDR2 is YENEEA.

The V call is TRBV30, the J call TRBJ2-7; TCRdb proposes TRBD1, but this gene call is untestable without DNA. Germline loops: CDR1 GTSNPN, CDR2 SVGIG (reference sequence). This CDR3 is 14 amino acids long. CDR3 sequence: CAWSDPDGGLEQYF.

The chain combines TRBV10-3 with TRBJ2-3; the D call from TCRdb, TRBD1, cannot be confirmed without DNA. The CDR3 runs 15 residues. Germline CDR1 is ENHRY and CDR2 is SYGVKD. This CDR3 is CAISAPGSQSDTQYF.

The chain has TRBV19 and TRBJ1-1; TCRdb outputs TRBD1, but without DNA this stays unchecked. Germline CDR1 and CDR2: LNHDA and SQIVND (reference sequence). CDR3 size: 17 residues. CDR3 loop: CASSIDRRTGFFTEAFF.

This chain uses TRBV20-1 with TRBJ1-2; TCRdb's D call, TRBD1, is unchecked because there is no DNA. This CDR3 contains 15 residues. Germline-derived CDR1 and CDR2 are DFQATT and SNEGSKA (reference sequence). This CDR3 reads CSAKVAGGIDYGYTF.

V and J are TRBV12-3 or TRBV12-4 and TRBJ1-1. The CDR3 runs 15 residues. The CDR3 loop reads CASSLFTMGNTEAFF.

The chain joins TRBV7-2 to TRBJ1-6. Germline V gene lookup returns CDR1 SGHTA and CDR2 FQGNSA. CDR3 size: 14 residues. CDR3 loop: CASSLLGSNSPLHF.

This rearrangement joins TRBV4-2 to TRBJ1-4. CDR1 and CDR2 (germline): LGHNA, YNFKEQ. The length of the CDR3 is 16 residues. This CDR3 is CASSPPEGLTNEKLFF.

CDR3 sequence reads: CASSLRLFYNEQFF. The V gene is TRBV19, the J gene TRBJ2-1. CDR1 and CDR2 (germline): LNHDA, SQIVND (reference sequence). This CDR3 contains 14 residues.

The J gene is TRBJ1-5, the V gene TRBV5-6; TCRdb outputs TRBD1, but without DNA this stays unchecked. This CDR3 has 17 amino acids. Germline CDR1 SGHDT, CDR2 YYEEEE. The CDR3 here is CASSRSDRPNSNQPQHF.

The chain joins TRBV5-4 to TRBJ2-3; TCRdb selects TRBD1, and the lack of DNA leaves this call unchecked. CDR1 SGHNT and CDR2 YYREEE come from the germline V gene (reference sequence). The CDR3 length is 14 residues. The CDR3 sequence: CASSSGQGSDTQYF.

The CDR3 here is CAVRLGSWGNEQFF. This chain uses TRBV10-3 with TRBJ2-1. The germline gives CDR1 ENHRY, CDR2 SYGVKD. This CDR3 comprises 14 residues.

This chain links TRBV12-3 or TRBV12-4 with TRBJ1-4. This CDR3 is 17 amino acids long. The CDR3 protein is CASSFFGTAEMSEKLFF.

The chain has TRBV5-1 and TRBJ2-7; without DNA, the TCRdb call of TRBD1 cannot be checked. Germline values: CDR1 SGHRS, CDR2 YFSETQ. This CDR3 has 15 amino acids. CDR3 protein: CASSSETGINYEQYF.

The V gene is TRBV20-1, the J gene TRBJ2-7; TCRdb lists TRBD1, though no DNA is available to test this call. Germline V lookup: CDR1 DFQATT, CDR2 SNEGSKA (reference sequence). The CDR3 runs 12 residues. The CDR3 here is CSASNTLGEQYF.

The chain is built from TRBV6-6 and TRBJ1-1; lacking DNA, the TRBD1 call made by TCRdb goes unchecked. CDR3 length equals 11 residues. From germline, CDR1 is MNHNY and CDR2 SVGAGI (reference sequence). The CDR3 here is CVVHRESEAFF.

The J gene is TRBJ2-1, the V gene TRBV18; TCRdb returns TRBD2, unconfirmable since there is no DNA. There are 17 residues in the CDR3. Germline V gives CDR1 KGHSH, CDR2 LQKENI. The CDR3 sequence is CASSPMGASVAYNEQFF.

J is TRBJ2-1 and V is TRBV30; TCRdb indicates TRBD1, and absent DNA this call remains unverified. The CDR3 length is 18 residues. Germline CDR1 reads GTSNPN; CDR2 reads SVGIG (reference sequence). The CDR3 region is CAWSVLLAVRGPYNEQFF.

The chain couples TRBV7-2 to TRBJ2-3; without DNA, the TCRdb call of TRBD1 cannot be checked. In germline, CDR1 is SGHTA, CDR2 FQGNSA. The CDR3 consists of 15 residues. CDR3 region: CASSLDRGPTDTQYF.

The CDR3 loop is CASSYSLYGGGNINEQFF. J is TRBJ2-1 and V is TRBV6-5; TCRdb outputs TRBD1, but without DNA this stays unchecked. The CDR3 is 18 amino acids. From germline, CDR1 is MNHEY and CDR2 SVGAGI.

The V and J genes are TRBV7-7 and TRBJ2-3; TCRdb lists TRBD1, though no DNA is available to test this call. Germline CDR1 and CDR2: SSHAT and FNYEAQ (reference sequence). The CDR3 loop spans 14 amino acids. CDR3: CASSLGHDGDTQYF.

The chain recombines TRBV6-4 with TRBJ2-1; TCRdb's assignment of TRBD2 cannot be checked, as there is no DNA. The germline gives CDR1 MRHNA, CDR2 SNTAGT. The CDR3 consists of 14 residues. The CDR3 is CASSEAAAGNEQFF.

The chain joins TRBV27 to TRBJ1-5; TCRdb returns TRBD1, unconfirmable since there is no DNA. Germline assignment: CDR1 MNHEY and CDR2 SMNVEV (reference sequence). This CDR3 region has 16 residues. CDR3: CASSLKGRRFGQPQHF.